This TCR beta chain was captured by sequencing in a study of T cell responses to AZD1222 COVID-19 vaccine. On the study more broadly: Analysis merged second doses at about 4 or about 12 weeks. Study-level results: Spike-wide coverage was observed for vaccine-associated CD4 TCRs, with dominant responses at 160-218 and 743-854. Clonal diversity was possibly underestimated, and white British individuals and females predominated among donors.

The data were produced by immunoSEQ multiplex PCR, yet TCRdb's version contains in-frame clones alone and is incomplete. This table holds some 130,000 clones, around 90% found once. Germline V gene data show CDR1 as MNHEY and CDR2 as SVGAGI. The CDR3 is 13 amino acids. Trimming shortened V by 7 bases and J by 7 bases, and 14 bases separated the two germline ends. With respect to this clone: Its target is not known.

The source of this sequence is an adult in good health. The rearrangement links TRBV6-5 to TRBJ1-5; weak D call: TRBD1 (5 bases). The sequencing here drew on peripheral blood, taken on day 0 of AZD1222 vaccination. CDR3 protein: CASTTRRGQPQHF. The CDR3 coding sequence is TGTGCCAGCACCACTCGGAGGGGACAGCCCCAGCATTTT.